This T cell receptor beta chain was obtained from a study of blood T cells in healthy people across ages. For the second PCR, which ran for roughly 6 to 12 cycles, a sample-barcoded 5' primer and a J-beta primer mix were used. TCRdb reprocessed the 5' RACE reads with MiXCR, giving one entry per CDR3 protein. Counted here are about 1,800,000 distinct CDR3 sequences, approximately 30% occurring once; the ten biggest clones make up less than 9.5%. V dropped 0 bases and J dropped 1 base, with 7 bases sitting between them. The CDR3 totals 15 residues. Germline CDR1 and CDR2: SGHRS and YFSETQ. The receptor was isolated from a woman under 40 in good health. The rearrangement uses TRBV5-1 and TRBJ2-2; D not certain. The sequenced sample consisted of blood. The CDR3 region is CASSLVSQNTGELFF. The CDR3 DNA reads as TGCGCCAGCAGCTTGGTGTCCCAGAACACCGGGGAGCTGTTTTTT.